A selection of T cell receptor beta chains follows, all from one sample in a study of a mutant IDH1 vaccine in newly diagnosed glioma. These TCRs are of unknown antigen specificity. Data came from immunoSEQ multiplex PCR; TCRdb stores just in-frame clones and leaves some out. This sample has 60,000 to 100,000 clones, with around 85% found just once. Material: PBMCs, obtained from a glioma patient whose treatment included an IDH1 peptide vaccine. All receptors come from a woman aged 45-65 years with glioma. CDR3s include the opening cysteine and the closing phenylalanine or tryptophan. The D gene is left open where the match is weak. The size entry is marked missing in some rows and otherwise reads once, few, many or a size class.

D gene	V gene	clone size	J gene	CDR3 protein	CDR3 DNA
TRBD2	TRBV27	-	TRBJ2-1	CASSLPGTSGYNEQFF	TGTGCCAGCAGTTTACCCGGGACTAGCGGATACAATGAGCAGTTCTTC
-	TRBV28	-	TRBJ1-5	CASSLPVAYGQPQHF	TGTGCCAGCAGTTTGCCAGTCGCATACGGTCAGCCCCAGCATTTT
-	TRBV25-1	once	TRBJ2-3	CASSHAPRTDTQYF	TGTGCCAGCAGCCATGCTCCCCGCACAGATACGCAGTATTTT
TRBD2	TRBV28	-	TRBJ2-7	CASSSHGLAYTYEQYF	TGTGCCAGCAGTTCCCACGGACTAGCGTATACCTACGAGCAGTACTTC
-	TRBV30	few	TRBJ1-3	CAWKESGNTIYF	TGTGCCTGGAAGGAGTCTGGAAACACCATATATTTT
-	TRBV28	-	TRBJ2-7	CASSLVQAYEQYF	TGTGCCAGCAGTTTAGTACAGGCCTACGAGCAGTACTTC
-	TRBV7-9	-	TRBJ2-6	CASSLTLGRANVLTF	TGTGCCAGCAGCTTAACCCTGGGGAGGGCCAACGTCCTGACTTTC
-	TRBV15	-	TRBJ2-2	CATSRDLAGGELFF	TGTGCCACCAGCAGAGATCTGGCAGGCGGGGAGCTGTTTTTT
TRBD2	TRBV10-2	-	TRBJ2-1	CASSPTSAEYNEQFF	TGCGCCAGCAGCCCCACTAGCGCAGAGTACAATGAGCAGTTCTTC
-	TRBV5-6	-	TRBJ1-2	CASSLGRNYGYTF	TGTGCCAGCAGCTTGGGCAGAAACTATGGCTACACCTTC
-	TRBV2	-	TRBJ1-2	CASSSVQGNYGYTF	TGTGCCAGCAGTTCGGTACAGGGCAACTATGGCTACACCTTC
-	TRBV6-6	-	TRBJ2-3	CASSRDRPTDTQYF	TGTGCCAGCAGTCGGGACCGGCCCACAGATACGCAGTATTTT
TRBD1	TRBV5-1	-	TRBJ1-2	CASSPSGTGRSNYGYTF	TGCGCCAGCAGCCCCTCCGGGACAGGACGAAGTAACTATGGCTACACCTTC
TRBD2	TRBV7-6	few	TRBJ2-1	CASSSGTSGRVGYNEQFF	TGTGCCAGCAGCTCGGGGACTAGCGGGAGAGTTGGGTACAATGAGCAGTTCTTC
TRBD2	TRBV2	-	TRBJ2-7	CASNGLAGVYEQYF	TGTGCCAGCAACGGACTAGCGGGAGTATACGAGCAGTACTTC
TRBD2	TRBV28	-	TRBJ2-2	CASSPPGLAGGSPGELFF	TGTGCCAGCAGTCCACCGGGACTAGCGGGAGGGTCCCCGGGGGAGCTGTTTTTT
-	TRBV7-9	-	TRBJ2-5	CASSLVRETQYF	TGTGCCAGCTCCTTGGTTAGGGAGACCCAGTACTTC